This T cell receptor beta chain was recovered during a study of response to subunit inactivated influenza vaccine. Study outcomes and limitations: The authors offered the suggestion that each seasonal influenza vaccination recruits few new T cells.

The CDR3 covers 15 residues. CDR1 is LGHNA and CDR2 is YNFKEQ in the germline V gene. With 0 bases clipped from V and 7 bases from J, the junction kept 6 bases outside the gene matches. As concerns this clonotype: Its antigen remains unknown.

TCRdb ran MiXCR on the RT-PCR reads and lists one entry per CDR3 protein. Found here are roughly 700,000 distinct CDR3 sequences, 15% to 19% of them singletons; the top ten hold approximately 10%. The sequence was obtained from a man aged 50 to 59 who received an inactivated influenza vaccine. The sample consisted of PBMCs from blood, taken less than 13 days after vaccination. The genes are TRBV4-2 and TRBJ2-7; 10 bases fit TRBD2. This chain's CDR3 is CASSQEASGRLEQYF. CDR3 DNA sequence: TGTGCCAGCAGCCAAGAAGCTAGCGGGAGACTAGAGCAGTACTTC.